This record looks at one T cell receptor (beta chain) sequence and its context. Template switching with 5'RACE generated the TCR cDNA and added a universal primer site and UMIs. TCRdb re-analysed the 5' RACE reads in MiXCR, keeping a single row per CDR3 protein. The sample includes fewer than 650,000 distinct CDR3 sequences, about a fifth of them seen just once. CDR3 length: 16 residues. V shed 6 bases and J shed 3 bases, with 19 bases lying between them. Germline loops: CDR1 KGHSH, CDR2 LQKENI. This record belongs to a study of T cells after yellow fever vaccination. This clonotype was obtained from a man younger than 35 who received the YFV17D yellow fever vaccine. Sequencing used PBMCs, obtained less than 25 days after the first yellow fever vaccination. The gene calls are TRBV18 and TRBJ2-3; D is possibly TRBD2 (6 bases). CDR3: CASSPPAGFGTDTQYF. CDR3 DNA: TGTGCCAGCTCCCCCCCGGCGGGGTTTGGGACAGATACGCAGTATTTT. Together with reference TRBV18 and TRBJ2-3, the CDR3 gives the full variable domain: NAGVMQNPRHLVRRRGQEARLRCSPMKGHSHVYWYRQLPEEGLKFMVYLQKENIIDESGMPKERFSAEFPKEGPSILRIQQVVRGDSAAYFCASSPPAGFGTDTQYFGPGTRLTVL.